These T cell receptor beta chains were read from a single sample in a study of blood T cell repertoires in COVID-19. Produced via immunoSEQ multiplex PCR; TCRdb's table is partial and in-frame only. The sample includes fewer than 80,000 clones, around 80% of them seen just once. The sequencing sample was made of peripheral blood. These receptors were obtained from a human donor in a cohort sampled during active COVID-19. Both conserved end residues are part of each CDR3. The D gene is left open where the match is weak. Rows may omit the clone size; those that give it use once, few, many or a size class.

j_call	v_call	d_call	clone_size	cdr3_aa	cdr3_nt
TRBJ2-4	TRBV5-1	NA	once	CASSLDTLLKGNIQYF	TGCGCCAGCAGCTTGGATACCCTCCTTAAGGGGAACATTCAGTACTTC
TRBJ1-1	TRBV7-9	NA	NA	CASSFRGDAQGTEAFF	TGTGCCAGCAGCTTTCGCGGGGATGCGCAAGGCACTGAAGCTTTCTTT
TRBJ2-7	TRBV2	NA	NA	CASSGGSGNSREQYF	TGTGCCAGCAGTGGAGGGTCGGGGAATTCTAGGGAGCAGTACTTC
TRBJ2-2	TRBV7-3	TRBD2	NA	CASSPLGSGSFGELFF	TGTGCCAGCAGCCCCCTTGGTAGCGGGAGCTTCGGGGAGCTGTTTTTT
TRBJ2-7	TRBV18	TRBD1	few	CASSRQGNSYEQYF	TGTGCCAGCTCACGACAGGGGAACTCCTACGAGCAGTACTTC
TRBJ1-6	TRBV9	NA	medium-sized	CASSVDSNSPLHF	TGTGCCAGCAGCGTTGACAGTAATTCACCCCTCCACTTT
TRBJ2-7	TRBV28	NA	NA	CASSSLAPNEQYF	TGTGCCAGCAGTTCCCTAGCCCCTAACGAGCAGTACTTC
TRBJ2-7	TRBV5-4	TRBD1	NA	CASSDKRQGVWEQYF	TGTGCCAGCAGCGACAAACGACAGGGGGTATGGGAGCAGTACTTC
TRBJ2-1	TRBV2	TRBD1	NA	CASSEMGRGPYEQFF	TGTGCCAGCAGTGAAATGGGCAGGGGGCCCTATGAGCAGTTCTTC
TRBJ2-7	TRBV11-2	NA	NA	CASSFGSSGYPYEQYF	TGTGCCAGCAGCTTTGGTTCGAGCGGGTACCCCTACGAGCAGTACTTC
TRBJ2-4	TRBV7-2	TRBD2	NA	CASSLAPSGSPGAKNIQYF	TGTGCCAGCAGCTTAGCGCCGAGCGGGAGCCCCGGGGCCAAAAACATTCAGTACTTC
TRBJ1-2	TRBV3-1/TRBV3-2	NA	NA	CASSQAGDDYGYTF	TGTGCCAGCAGCCAAGCAGGGGACGACTATGGCTACACCTTC
TRBJ2-7	TRBV6-1	TRBD1	once	CASSEYRGAEQYF	TGTGCCAGCAGTGAGTACAGGGGAGCCGAGCAGTACTTC
TRBJ1-6	TRBV10-3	TRBD1	NA	CAISPTGNNSPLHF	TGTGCCATCAGCCCGACAGGGAATAATTCACCCCTCCACTTT
TRBJ2-5	TRBV24-1	TRBD2	NA	CATSESGLAGAETQYF	TGTGCCACCAGTGAGTCGGGACTAGCGGGAGCTGAGACCCAGTACTTC
TRBJ1-1	TRBV4-1	NA	few	CASSQDGEGSTEAFF	TGCGCCAGCAGCCAAGATGGGGAGGGGAGCACTGAAGCTTTCTTT
TRBJ1-6	TRBV12-2	NA	NA	CASRLARGALHF	TGTGCAAGTCGCTTAGCGCGAGGAGCCCTCCACTTT
TRBJ2-7	TRBV7-2	NA	few	CASSFKSDTTYEQYF	TGTGCCAGCAGCTTCAAGTCGGACACGACCTACGAGCAGTACTTC
TRBJ2-7	TRBV18	NA	few	CASSPRGVGYEQYF	TGTGCCAGCTCACCACGGGGGGTGGGCTACGAGCAGTACTTC
TRBJ1-3	TRBV18	TRBD1	NA	CASSPGQVNSGNTIYF	TGTGCCAGCTCACCGGGACAGGTCAACTCTGGAAACACCATATATTTT
TRBJ1-6	TRBV6-5	TRBD1	NA	CASSLRQGGSPLHF	TGTGCCAGCAGTTTACGACAGGGAGGATCACCCCTCCACTTT
TRBJ2-3	TRBV6-5	NA	NA	CASIDRITDTQYF	TGTGCCAGCATAGACAGAATCACAGATACGCAGTATTTT
TRBJ2-7	TRBV30	TRBD1	few	CAWRLFQGAYEQYF	TGTGCCTGGAGGCTCTTCCAGGGGGCCTACGAGCAGTACTTC
TRBJ1-5	TRBV2	NA	NA	CASSEFQDNQPQHF	TGTGCCAGCAGTGAATTTCAGGATAATCAGCCCCAGCATTTT
TRBJ2-7	TRBV19	TRBD2	NA	CASGRTSATYEQYF	TGTGCCAGTGGCAGGACTAGCGCCACCTACGAGCAGTACTTC
TRBJ2-7	TRBV29-1	TRBD2	NA	CSVTLAGGSAYEQYF	TGCAGCGTTACACTAGCGGGAGGTAGCGCCTACGAGCAGTACTTC